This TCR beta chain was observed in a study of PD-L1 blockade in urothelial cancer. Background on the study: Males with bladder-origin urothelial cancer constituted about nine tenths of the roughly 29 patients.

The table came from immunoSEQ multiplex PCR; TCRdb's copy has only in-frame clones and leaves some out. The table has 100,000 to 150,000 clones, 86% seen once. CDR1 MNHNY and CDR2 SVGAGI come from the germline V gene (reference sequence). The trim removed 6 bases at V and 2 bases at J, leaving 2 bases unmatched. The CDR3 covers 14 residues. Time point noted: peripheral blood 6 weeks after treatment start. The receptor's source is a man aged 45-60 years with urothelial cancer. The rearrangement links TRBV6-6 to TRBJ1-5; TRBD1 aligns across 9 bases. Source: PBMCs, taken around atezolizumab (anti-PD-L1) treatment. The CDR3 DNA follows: TGTGCCAGCAGGGACAGGGGTGGCAATCAGCCCCAGCATTTT. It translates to CASRDRGGNQPQHF.